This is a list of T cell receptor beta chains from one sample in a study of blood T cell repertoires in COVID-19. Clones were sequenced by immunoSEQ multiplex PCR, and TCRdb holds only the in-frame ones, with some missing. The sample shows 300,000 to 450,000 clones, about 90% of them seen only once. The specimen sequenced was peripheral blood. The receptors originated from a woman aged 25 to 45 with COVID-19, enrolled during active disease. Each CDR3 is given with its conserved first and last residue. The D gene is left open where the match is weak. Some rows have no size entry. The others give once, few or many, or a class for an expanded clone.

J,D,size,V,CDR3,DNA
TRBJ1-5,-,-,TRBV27,CASRGAGRWQPQHF,TGTGCCAGCAGGGGGGCTGGGCGTTGGCAGCCCCAGCATTTT
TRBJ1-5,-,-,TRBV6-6,CASSPGVQPQHF,TGTGCCAGCAGTCCCGGGGTTCAGCCCCAGCATTTT
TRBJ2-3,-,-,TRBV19,CASSIRRGTRTQYF,TGTGCCAGTAGTATACGAAGGGGCACCCGCACGCAGTATTTT
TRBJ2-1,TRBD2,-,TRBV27,CASSSLAGAYNEQFF,TGTGCCAGCAGCTCACTAGCGGGGGCCTACAATGAGCAGTTCTTC
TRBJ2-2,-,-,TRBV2,CASITGTTNTGELFF,TGTGCCAGCATTACCGGGACAACGAACACCGGGGAGCTGTTTTTT
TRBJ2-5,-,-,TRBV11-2,CASSSLTGKRETQYF,TGTGCCAGCAGCTCCCTCACAGGGAAAAGGGAGACCCAGTACTTC
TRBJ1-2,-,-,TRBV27,CASRPELGQFYGYTF,TGTGCCAGCAGGCCTGAACTTGGACAGTTCTATGGCTACACCTTC
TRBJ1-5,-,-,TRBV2,CASHGGRSNQPQHF,TGTGCCTCCCACGGAGGAAGAAGCAATCAGCCCCAGCATTTT
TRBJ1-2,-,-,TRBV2,CASPLLAEALGKGGYTF,TGTGCCAGCCCACTACTGGCGGAAGCATTGGGCAAGGGGGGCTACACCTTC
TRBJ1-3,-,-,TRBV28,CASSLGRLAGHSGNTIYF,TGTGCCAGCAGTCTTGGCCGCCTAGCCGGCCACTCTGGAAACACCATATATTTT
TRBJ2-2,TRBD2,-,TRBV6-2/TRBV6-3,CASSYSLAGAVGELFF,TGTGCCAGCAGTTACTCCCTAGCGGGGGCGGTCGGGGAGCTGTTTTTT
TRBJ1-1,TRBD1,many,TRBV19,CASTYRGGTEAFF,TGTGCCAGTACCTACAGGGGGGGGACTGAAGCTTTCTTT
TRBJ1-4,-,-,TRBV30,CASTAGAGEKLFF,TGTGCCTCCACAGCTGGGGCAGGCGAAAAACTGTTTTTT
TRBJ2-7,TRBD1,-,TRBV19,CASSPAQGVIGYEQYF,TGTGCCAGTAGTCCAGCCCAGGGGGTCATCGGGTACGAGCAGTACTTC
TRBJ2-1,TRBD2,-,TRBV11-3,CASSLGRGGYNEQFF,TGTGCCAGCAGCTTAGGGCGGGGGGGTTACAATGAGCAGTTCTTC
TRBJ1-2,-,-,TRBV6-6,CASRIREEYGYTF,TGTGCCAGCAGGATCAGGGAGGAATATGGCTACACCTTC
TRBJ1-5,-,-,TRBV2,CASSDGSGGRQPQHF,TGTGCCAGCAGTGATGGGTCGGGGGGCAGGCAGCCCCAGCATTTT
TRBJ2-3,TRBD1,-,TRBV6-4,CASSDRGQDTQYF,TGTGCCAGCAGTGACAGGGGGCAGGATACGCAGTATTTT
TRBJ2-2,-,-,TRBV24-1,CATASPETGWNTGELFF,TGTGCCACCGCCAGCCCAGAGACAGGATGGAACACCGGGGAGCTGTTTTTT
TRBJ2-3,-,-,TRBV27,CASTLLSGGTDTQYF,TGTGCCAGCACGCTATTATCAGGGGGCACAGATACGCAGTATTTT
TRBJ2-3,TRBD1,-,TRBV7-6,CASSLGGMTGGTDTQYF,TGTGCCAGCAGCTTAGGGGGGATGACAGGGGGCACAGATACGCAGTATTTT
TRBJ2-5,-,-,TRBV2,CASTDYQETQYF,TGTGCCAGCACGGACTACCAAGAGACCCAGTACTTC
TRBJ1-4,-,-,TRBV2,CASRLGQINEKLFF,TGTGCCAGCAGGCTCGGACAGATTAATGAAAAACTGTTTTTT